This TCR beta chain was sequenced in a study of shared clonotypes between healthy human individuals. Using immunoSEQ multiplex PCR, the repertoire was profiled, and TCRdb retains in-frame clones only, with some absent. The data contain fewer than 350,000 clones, more than 75% of them singletons. The CDR3 spans 17 residues. CDR1 and CDR2 from the germline V gene are SNHLY and FYNNEI. J gave up 2 bases and V 6 bases, and 13 bases lay outside the gene matches. This TCR was recovered from a man in his late teens or twenties in good health. The sample taken for sequencing was memory CD8+ T cells sorted from blood. As to subset: CD45RO+ cells pooled with CCR7-negative TemRA cells. J is TRBJ2-5 and V is TRBV2, with TRBD2 matching over 9 bases. DNA of the CDR3: TGTGCCAGCAGCGAGGGGCCTAGCGGGGTAAAGCAAGAGACCCAGTACTTC. The encoded protein is CASSEGPSGVKQETQYF.